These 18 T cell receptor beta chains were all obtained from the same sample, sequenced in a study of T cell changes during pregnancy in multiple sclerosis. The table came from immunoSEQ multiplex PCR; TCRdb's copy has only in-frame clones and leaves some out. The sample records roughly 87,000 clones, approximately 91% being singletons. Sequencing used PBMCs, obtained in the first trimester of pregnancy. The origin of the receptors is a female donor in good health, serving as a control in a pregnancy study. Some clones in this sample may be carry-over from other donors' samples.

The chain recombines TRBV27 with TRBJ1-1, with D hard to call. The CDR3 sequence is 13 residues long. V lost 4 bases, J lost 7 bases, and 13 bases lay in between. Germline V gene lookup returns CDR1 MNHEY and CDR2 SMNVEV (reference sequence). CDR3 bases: TGTGCCAGCAGTTGGACTGCGGATAATGAAGCTTTCTTT. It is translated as CASSWTADNEAFF.

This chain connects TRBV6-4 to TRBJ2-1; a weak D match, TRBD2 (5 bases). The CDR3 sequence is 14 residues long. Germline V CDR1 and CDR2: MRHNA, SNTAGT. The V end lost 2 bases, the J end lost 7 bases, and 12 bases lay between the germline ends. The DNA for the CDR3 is TGTGCCAGCAGTGACCGGACTGGACGGAATGAGCAGTTCTTC. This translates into CASSDRTGRNEQFF.

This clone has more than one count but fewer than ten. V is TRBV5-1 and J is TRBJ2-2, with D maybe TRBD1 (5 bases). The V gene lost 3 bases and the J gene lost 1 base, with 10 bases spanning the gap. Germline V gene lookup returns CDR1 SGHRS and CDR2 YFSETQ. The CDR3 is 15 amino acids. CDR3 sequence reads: CASSSQTGNTGELFF. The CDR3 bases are TGCGCCAGCAGCTCCCAAACAGGGAACACCGGGGAGCTGTTTTTT.

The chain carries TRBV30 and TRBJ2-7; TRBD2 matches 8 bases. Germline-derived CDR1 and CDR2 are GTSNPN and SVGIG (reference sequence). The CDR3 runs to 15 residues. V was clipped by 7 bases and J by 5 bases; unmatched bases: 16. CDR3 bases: TGTGCCTACCTCTGGGGGGTTAGCGGGATGAACGAGCAGTACTTC. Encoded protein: CAYLWGVSGMNEQYF.

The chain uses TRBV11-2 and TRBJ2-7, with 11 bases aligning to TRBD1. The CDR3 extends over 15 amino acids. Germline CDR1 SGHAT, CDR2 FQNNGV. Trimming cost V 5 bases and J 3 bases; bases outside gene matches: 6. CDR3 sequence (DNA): TGTGCCAGCAGCCTTGGACAGGGGGCGGGCTACGAGCAGTACTTC. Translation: CASSLGQGAGYEQYF.

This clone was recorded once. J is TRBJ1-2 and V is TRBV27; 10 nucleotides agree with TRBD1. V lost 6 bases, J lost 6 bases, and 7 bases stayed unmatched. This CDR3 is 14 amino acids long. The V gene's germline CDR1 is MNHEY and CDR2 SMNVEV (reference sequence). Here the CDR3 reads CASRQTGGKDGYTF. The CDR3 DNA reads TGTGCCAGCAGGCAGACAGGGGGCAAAGATGGCTACACCTTC.

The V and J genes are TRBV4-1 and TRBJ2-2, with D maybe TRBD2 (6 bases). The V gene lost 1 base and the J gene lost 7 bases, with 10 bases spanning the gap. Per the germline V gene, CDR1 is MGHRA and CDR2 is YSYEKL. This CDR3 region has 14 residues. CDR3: CASSQVGGSGELFF. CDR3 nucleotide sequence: TGCGCCAGCAGCCAAGTGGGGGGAAGCGGGGAGCTGTTTTTT.

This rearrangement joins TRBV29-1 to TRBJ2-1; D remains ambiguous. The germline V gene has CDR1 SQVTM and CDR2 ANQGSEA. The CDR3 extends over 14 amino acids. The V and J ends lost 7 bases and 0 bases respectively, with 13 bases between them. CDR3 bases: TGCAGCGCTCTACCGACTGTCTCCTACAATGAGCAGTTCTTC. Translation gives CSALPTVSYNEQFF.

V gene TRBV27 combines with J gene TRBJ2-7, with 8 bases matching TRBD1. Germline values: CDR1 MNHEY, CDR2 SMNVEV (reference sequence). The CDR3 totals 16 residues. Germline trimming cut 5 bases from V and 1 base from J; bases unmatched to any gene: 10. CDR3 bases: TGTGCCAGCAGTCTAGCAACAGGGGGTAGTTCCTACGAGCAGTACTTC. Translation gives CASSLATGGSSYEQYF.

As DNA, the CDR3 is TGCGCCAGCAGCGCTCCGGGGACAGGGGTGACTGAAGCTTTCTTT. Amino acid sequence: CASSAPGTGVTEAFF. The rearrangement uses TRBV5-1 and TRBJ1-1; TRBD1 agrees at 10 bases. Per germline, CDR1 SGHRS and CDR2 YFSETQ. V was clipped by 4 bases and J by 5 bases; unmatched bases: 8. The CDR3 runs to 15 residues.

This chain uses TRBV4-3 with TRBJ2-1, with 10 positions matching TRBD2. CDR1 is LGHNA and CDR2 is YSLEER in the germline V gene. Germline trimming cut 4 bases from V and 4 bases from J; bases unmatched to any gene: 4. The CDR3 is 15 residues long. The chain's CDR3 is CASSLGLAEYNEQFF. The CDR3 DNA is TGCGCCAGCAGCCTCGGACTAGCGGAGTACAATGAGCAGTTCTTC.

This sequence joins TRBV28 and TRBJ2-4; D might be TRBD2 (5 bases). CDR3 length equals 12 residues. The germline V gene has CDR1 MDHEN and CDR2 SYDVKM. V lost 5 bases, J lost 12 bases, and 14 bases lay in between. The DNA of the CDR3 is TGTGCCAGCAGTAGGAACGTGGGAGATCAGTACTTC. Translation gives CASSRNVGDQYF.

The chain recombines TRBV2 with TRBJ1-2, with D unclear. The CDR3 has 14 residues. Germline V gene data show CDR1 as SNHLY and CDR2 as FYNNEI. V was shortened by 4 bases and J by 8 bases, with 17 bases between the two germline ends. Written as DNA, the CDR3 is TGTGCCAGCAGTGTTGAGGAGGGAGGAGGAGGCTACACCTTC. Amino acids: CASSVEEGGGGYTF.

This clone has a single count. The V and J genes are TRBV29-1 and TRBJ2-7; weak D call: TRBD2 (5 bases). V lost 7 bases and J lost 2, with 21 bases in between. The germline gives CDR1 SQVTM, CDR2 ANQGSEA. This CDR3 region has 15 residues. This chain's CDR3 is CSAQIDGVKPYEQYF. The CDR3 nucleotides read TGCAGCGCCCAGATAGACGGGGTCAAACCCTACGAGCAGTACTTC.

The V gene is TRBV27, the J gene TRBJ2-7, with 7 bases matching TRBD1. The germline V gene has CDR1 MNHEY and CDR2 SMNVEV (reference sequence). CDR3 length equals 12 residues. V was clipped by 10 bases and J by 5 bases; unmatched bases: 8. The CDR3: CATAQTGNEQYF. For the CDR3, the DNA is TGTGCCACCGCCCAGACAGGGAACGAGCAGTACTTC.

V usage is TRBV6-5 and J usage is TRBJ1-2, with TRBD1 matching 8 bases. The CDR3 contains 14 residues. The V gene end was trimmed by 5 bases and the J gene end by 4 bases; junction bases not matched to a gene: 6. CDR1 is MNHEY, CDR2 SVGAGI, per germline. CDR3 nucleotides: TGTGCCAGCAGTCGACAGGGGTACTTCTATGGCTACACCTTC. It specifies CASSRQGYFYGYTF.

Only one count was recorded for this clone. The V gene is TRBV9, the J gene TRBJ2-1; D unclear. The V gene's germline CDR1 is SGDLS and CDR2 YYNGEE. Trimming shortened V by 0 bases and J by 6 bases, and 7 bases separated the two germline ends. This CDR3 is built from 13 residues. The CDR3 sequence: CASSVDPLNEQFF. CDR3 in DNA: TGTGCCAGCAGCGTAGATCCCCTCAATGAGCAGTTCTTC.

The CDR3 DNA is TGTGCCAGCAGTCCGGCTAGCGGGAGTCTCTACGAGCAGTACTTC. The encoded protein is CASSPASGSLYEQYF. The chain has TRBV28 and TRBJ2-7; 10 nucleotides agree with TRBD2. Germline V gives CDR1 MDHEN, CDR2 SYDVKM. V lost 5 bases to trimming and J lost 3 bases; unmatched junction nucleotides: 7. This CDR3 region has 15 residues.